What follows are 32 T cell receptor beta chains derived from one specimen sequenced in a study of identical twins. In TCRdb, the 5' RACE reads were re-called with MiXCR into one record per CDR3 protein. The sample records 750,000 to 950,000 distinct CDR3 sequences, 9% to 15% being singletons. These sequences were also reported in another study, on yellow fever vaccine responses in identical twins.

Sequences were obtained from PBMCs. The receptors were gathered from a woman between 18 and 29 years old in good health.

The chain uses TRBV12-5 and TRBJ2-1; the match to TRBD2 covers 16 bases. The CDR3 length is 19 residues. With 1 base clipped from V and 3 bases from J, the junction kept 6 bases outside the gene matches. CDR1 is LGHNT, CDR2 FRNRAP, per germline. The chain's CDR3 is CASGLDYGTSGRVYNEQFF. In nucleotides, the CDR3 is TGTGCTAGTGGTTTGGACTACGGGACTAGCGGGAGGGTCTACAATGAGCAGTTCTTC.

The table lists this clonotype with a few counts. The rearrangement joins TRBV28 to TRBJ2-5, with D uncertain. There are 20 residues in the CDR3. The germline V gene encodes CDR1 MDHEN and CDR2 SYDVKM. The V end lost 3 bases, the J end lost 2 bases, and 28 bases lay between the germline ends. The CDR3 reads CASSFPTTKTPIMGQETQYF. In DNA, the CDR3 is TGTGCCAGCAGTTTCCCAACCACAAAAACGCCGATAATGGGACAAGAGACCCAGTACTTC.

The chain joins TRBV5-1 to TRBJ2-3, with 13 bases aligning to TRBD2. CDR1 and CDR2 from the germline V gene are SGHRS and YFSETQ. There are 18 residues in the CDR3. J was trimmed by 1 base and V by 3 bases; bases with no gene match: 8. The CDR3, as DNA: TGCGCCAGCAGCTGGACGACCGGGACTAGCGGGGGCACAGATACGCAGTATTTT. Amino acids: CASSWTTGTSGGTDTQYF. Looking up the rest from reference TRBV5-1 and TRBJ2-3 gives the full variable domain: KAGVTQTPRYLIKTRGQQVTLSCSPISGHRSVSWYQQTPGQGLQFLFEYFSETQRNKGNFPGRFSGRQFSNSRSEMNVSTLELGDSALYLCASSWTTGTSGGTDTQYFGPGTRLTVL.

This clonotype was recorded at least ten times. This chain links TRBV6-1 with TRBJ1-5; D is uncertain. This CDR3 has 15 residues. V lost 6 bases and J 2 bases, leaving 14 bases between the germline ends. The germline V gene has CDR1 MNHNS and CDR2 SASEGT. CDR3 DNA: TGTGCCAGCAGCGTCGCGGGTCTGGGCAATCAGCCCCAGCATTTT. Encoded protein: CASSVAGLGNQPQHF.

V and J are TRBV28 and TRBJ2-7; possible D gene TRBD1, 6 bases. Trimming took off 3 bases at V and 0 bases at J, with 18 bases between the two ends. The CDR3 contains 17 residues. Per the germline V gene, CDR1 is MDHEN and CDR2 is SYDVKM. The CDR3: CASSFVRTERSSYEQYF. The CDR3 nucleotides read TGTGCCAGCAGTTTTGTTAGGACAGAAAGGAGCTCCTACGAGCAGTACTTC. Full variable domain (missing parts from reference TRBV28 and TRBJ2-7): DVKVTQSSRYLVKRTGEKVFLECVQDMDHENMFWYRQDPGLGLRLIYFSYDVKMKEKGDIPEGYSVSREKKERFSLILESASTNQTSMYLCASSFVRTERSSYEQYFGPGTRLTVT.

Ten or more counts support this clonotype. The chain uses TRBV3-1 and TRBJ1-1; D uncertain. The V end lost 1 base, the J end lost 9 bases, and 12 bases lay between the germline ends. The germline gives CDR1 LGHDT, CDR2 YNNKEL (reference sequence). The CDR3 totals 13 residues. The DNA of the CDR3 is TGTGCCAGCAGCCAAGCCGAGGCGGGGAAAGCTTTCTTT. This translates into CASSQAEAGKAFF.

This clonotype was seen only once. The J gene is TRBJ2-6, the V gene TRBV12-3 or TRBV12-4; D is perhaps TRBD2 (6 bases). Trimming stripped 10 bases from V and 0 bases from J, with 25 bases between. The CDR3 runs 19 residues. For the CDR3, the DNA is TGTGCCATCTGTTTAGGACTCGGGGGACTCAGCTCTGGGGCCAACGTCCTGACTTTC. Amino acid sequence: CAICLGLGGLSSGANVLTF.

V is TRBV20-1 and J is TRBJ2-1, with D possibly being TRBD1 (6 bases). This CDR3 has 16 residues. Germline loops: CDR1 DFQATT, CDR2 SNEGSKA (reference sequence). With 5 bases removed from V and 4 bases from J, the gap between germline ends came to 21 bases. The CDR3 here is CSAPIRGRGSYNEQFF. In DNA form, the CDR3 reads TGCAGTGCTCCTATCCGGGGCAGGGGATCGTACAATGAGCAGTTCTTC.

The rearrangement uses TRBV29-1 and TRBJ1-2; no clear D gene. Germline lookup yields CDR1 SQVTM and CDR2 ANQGSEA. This CDR3 is 12 amino acids long. V lost 8 bases and J lost 8, with 18 bases in between. CDR3 loop: CSCLQDDRGYTF. CDR3 coding DNA: TGCAGCTGCCTCCAGGATGATCGCGGCTACACCTTC.

This clonotype was seen a few times. The chain uses TRBV7-2 and TRBJ2-7; maybe TRBD1 (6 bases). The V and J ends lost 3 bases and 5 bases respectively, with 14 bases between them. Germline V gene sequence: CDR1 SGHTA, CDR2 FQGNSA. The length of the CDR3 is 14 residues. CDR3 loop: CASSFNRARDEQYF. Written as DNA, the CDR3 is TGTGCCAGCAGCTTCAACAGGGCGCGGGACGAGCAGTACTTC.

The rearrangement uses TRBV9 and TRBJ2-5; 10 bases match TRBD2. CDR1 and CDR2 (germline): SGDLS, YYNGEE. The CDR3 loop spans 17 amino acids. Unmatched junction bases numbered 11, after V lost 3 bases and J lost 3 bases. DNA of the CDR3: TGTGCCAGCAGCGCCACGTTTGGGCTAGCGGGAGAAGAGACCCAGTACTTC. Translating gives CASSATFGLAGEETQYF.

In this sample, this clonotype turned up a few times. The chain links TRBV9 to TRBJ1-1, with D possibly being TRBD1 (6 bases). V was cut by 0 bases and J by 0 bases, with 15 bases left in between. In germline, CDR1 is SGDLS, CDR2 YYNGEE. This CDR3 has 17 residues. The DNA for the CDR3 is TGTGCCAGCAGCGTAGGTATGGGGGAGGGGGTGAACACTGAAGCTTTCTTT. This codes for CASSVGMGEGVNTEAFF.

The chain links TRBV28 to TRBJ1-1, with 8 bases that match TRBD1. The CDR3 has 17 residues. V lost 1 base, J lost 1 base, and 8 bases stayed unmatched. CDR1 and CDR2 from the germline V gene are MDHEN and SYDVKM. The CDR3 nucleotides are TGTGCCAGCAGTTTATACGGACAGGGACGAGGGAACACTGAAGCTTTCTTT. Its protein is CASSLYGQGRGNTEAFF. The entire variable domain, with the rest obtained from reference TRBV28 and TRBJ1-1, is as follows: DVKVTQSSRYLVKRTGEKVFLECVQDMDHENMFWYRQDPGLGLRLIYFSYDVKMKEKGDIPEGYSVSREKKERFSLILESASTNQTSMYLCASSLYGQGRGNTEAFFGQGTRLTVV.

The rearrangement joins TRBV3-1 to TRBJ2-7; 8 bases line up with TRBD2. The trim removed 1 base at V and 4 bases at J, leaving 18 bases unmatched. The CDR3 consists of 19 residues. From germline, CDR1 is LGHDT and CDR2 YNNKEL (reference sequence). CDR3 amino acids: CASSQGGSSGVPMSYEQYF. The CDR3 bases are TGTGCCAGCAGCCAAGGGGGAAGTAGCGGGGTTCCTATGTCGTACGAGCAGTACTTC.

This clonotype was seen a few times. V and J are TRBV4-1 and TRBJ2-1; tentative D call: TRBD2 (6 bases). The CDR3 length is 16 residues. CDR1 MGHRA and CDR2 YSYEKL come from the germline V gene. The V gene lost 1 base and the J gene lost 10 bases, with 20 bases spanning the gap. CDR3 coding DNA: TGCGCCAGCAGCCAAGGGCTCCGGGACTTCCCATACGAGCAGTTCTTC. Translation: CASSQGLRDFPYEQFF.

The V call is TRBV5-6, the J call TRBJ2-1, with D possibly being TRBD1 (6 bases). Between the trimmed V and J ends, which lost 1 base and 13 bases, there was a span of 9 bases. Looked up from germline, CDR1 is SGHDT and CDR2 is YYEEEE. This CDR3 is built from 11 residues. Written as DNA, the CDR3 is TGTGCCAGCAGCTTGACAGGGTTTCAGTTCTTC. Residues: CASSLTGFQFF. Using reference TRBV5-6 and TRBJ2-1 for the parts outside the CDR3, the full variable domain is DAGVTQSPTHLIKTRGQQVTLRCSPKSGHDTVSWYQQALGQGPQFIFQYYEEEERQRGNFPDRFSGHQFPNYSSELNVNALLLGDSALYLCASSLTGFQFFGPGTRLTVL.

The V and J genes are TRBV4-1 and TRBJ2-5; no clear D. This CDR3 region has 16 residues. V was trimmed by 1 base and J by 5 bases, leaving 17 bases between them. Germline V gene data show CDR1 as MGHRA and CDR2 as YSYEKL. The CDR3 is CASSQGPGLIGETQYF. CDR3 in DNA: TGCGCCAGCAGCCAAGGGCCAGGCCTCATCGGGGAGACCCAGTACTTC.

This clonotype was counted ten times or more. V usage is TRBV12-3 or TRBV12-4 and J usage is TRBJ1-5; tentatively, D is TRBD1 (5 bases). The germline V and J ends were trimmed by 3 bases and 5 bases, with 8 bases remaining between them. The CDR3 is 13 residues long. The CDR3 region is CASSFGGYQPQHF. The CDR3 coding sequence is TGTGCCAGCAGTTTTGGGGGTTATCAGCCCCAGCATTTT.

V usage is TRBV7-2 and J usage is TRBJ1-4; 7 bases are shared with TRBD1. The junction had 11 bases not matched to a gene; V was cut back by 5 bases and J by 8 bases. CDR1 is SGHTA and CDR2 is FQGNSA in the germline V gene. CDR3 size: 15 residues. CDR3 bases: TGTGCCAGCAGCCTGGTGGGGGACAGATGGGAAAAACTGTTTTTT. Protein product: CASSLVGDRWEKLFF.

V is TRBV7-8 and J is TRBJ2-2; D possibly corresponds to TRBD2 (6 bases). Germline V gene sequence: CDR1 SGHVS, CDR2 FQNEAQ. Trimming shortened V by 1 base and J by 6 bases, and 15 bases separated the two germline ends. CDR3 length: 16 amino acids. DNA for the CDR3: TGTGCCAGCAGCTTAGGGTTCGGAGGGTTACCCGGGGAGCTGTTTTTT. Its protein is CASSLGFGGLPGELFF.

This sequence joins TRBV4-1 and TRBJ2-5; D possibly corresponds to TRBD1 (5 bases). Germline CDR1 and CDR2: MGHRA and YSYEKL. This CDR3 region has 15 residues. V dropped 4 bases and J dropped 2 bases, with 14 bases sitting between them. This chain's CDR3 is CASSLQAVLQETQYF. CDR3 nucleotide sequence: TGCGCCAGCAGCCTACAGGCGGTGTTACAAGAGACCCAGTACTTC.

This clonotype was counted a few times. The chain employs TRBV2 and TRBJ2-2; TRBD2 agrees at 7 bases. Trimming at V came to 7 bases and at J to 4 bases, leaving 12 bases not matched to a gene. Germline V gene lookup returns CDR1 SNHLY and CDR2 FYNNEI. The CDR3 totals 16 residues. CDR3 residues: CASTHSPGGGTGELFF. Here the CDR3 DNA reads TGTGCCAGCACACATTCGCCGGGAGGTGGCACCGGGGAGCTGTTTTTT.

The V call is TRBV7-2, the J call TRBJ1-2; possible D gene TRBD1, 5 bases. This CDR3 is built from 16 residues. Germline CDR1 SGHTA, CDR2 FQGNSA. The V end was cut by 5 bases, the J end by 4 bases, with 20 bases between. In DNA, the CDR3 is TGTGCCAGCAGCCCTCCGGGGCCAAACTTGGCCTATGGCTACACCTTC. Its translation: CASSPPGPNLAYGYTF.

The chain recombines TRBV18 with TRBJ2-5, with D perhaps assigned TRBD1 or TRBD2 (5 bases each). V was cut by 0 bases and J by 0 bases, with 14 bases left in between. Germline CDR1 reads KGHSH; CDR2 reads LQKENI. The CDR3 consists of 17 residues. The CDR3 reads CASSPPEGRNHQETQYF. For the CDR3, the DNA is TGTGCCAGCTCACCACCAGAGGGACGGAACCACCAAGAGACCCAGTACTTC. The variable domain in full, completed from reference TRBV18 and TRBJ2-5, reads NAGVMQNPRHLVRRRGQEARLRCSPMKGHSHVYWYRQLPEEGLKFMVYLQKENIIDESGMPKERFSAEFPKEGPSILRIQQVVRGDSAAYFCASSPPEGRNHQETQYFGPGTRLLVL.

This clonotype has only a few counts. J is TRBJ2-5 and V is TRBV6-5; TRBD1 agrees at 8 bases. Germline V lookup: CDR1 MNHEY, CDR2 SVGAGI. J gave up 1 base and V 2 bases, and 3 bases lay outside the gene matches. The CDR3 has 15 amino acids. The CDR3 sequence is CASSYDRGLQETQYF. The CDR3 nucleotides read TGTGCCAGCAGTTACGACAGGGGCCTCCAAGAGACCCAGTACTTC.

In regard to this clonotype: With a much larger clone just one base away, this may be a read error. The rearrangement joins TRBV2 to TRBJ2-7; D is perhaps TRBD1 (5 bases). The germline V gene encodes CDR1 SNHLY and CDR2 FYNNEI. The V and J ends lost 3 bases and 2 bases respectively, with 5 bases between them. The CDR3 is made up of 12 amino acids. This chain's CDR3 is CASSDRAYEQYV. The CDR3 coding sequence is TGTGCCAGCAGTGACAGGGCCTACGAGCAGTACGTC.

This clonotype was seen only a few times. This chain uses TRBV19 with TRBJ2-5; D is uncertain. This CDR3 has 12 residues. Germline V CDR1 and CDR2: LNHDA, SQIVND (reference sequence). V was trimmed by 6 bases and J by 4 bases, leaving 9 bases between them. The DNA of the CDR3 is TGTGCCAGTAGAAACCGGCGAGAGACCCAGTACTTC. Its translation: CASRNRRETQYF.

There are many counts of this clonotype. The chain recombines TRBV5-1 with TRBJ1-1; D is unclear. Germline V gene sequence: CDR1 SGHRS, CDR2 YFSETQ. V was shortened by 2 bases and J by 4 bases, with 12 bases between the two germline ends. This CDR3 region has 14 residues. The CDR3 sequence: CASSFSRWGTEAFF. The CDR3 nucleotides read TGCGCCAGCAGCTTTTCCCGCTGGGGCACTGAAGCTTTCTTT. Together with reference TRBV5-1 and TRBJ1-1, the CDR3 gives the full variable domain: KAGVTQTPRYLIKTRGQQVTLSCSPISGHRSVSWYQQTPGQGLQFLFEYFSETQRNKGNFPGRFSGRQFSNSRSEMNVSTLELGDSALYLCASSFSRWGTEAFFGQGTRLTVV.

The chain recombines TRBV20-1 with TRBJ2-1; weak D call: TRBD2 (5 bases). Germline lookup yields CDR1 DFQATT and CDR2 SNEGSKA (reference sequence). CDR3 length equals 15 residues. The ends were cut back, 0 bases at V and 0 bases at J, with 9 bases in the middle. CDR3 region: CSAREVGDSYNEQFF. Here the CDR3 DNA reads TGCAGTGCTAGAGAAGTCGGGGACTCCTACAATGAGCAGTTCTTC.

In regard to this clonotype: One end of the junction does not line up with germline, which may come from a read error. The rearrangement links TRBV28 to TRBJ2-7, with 12 bases that match TRBD1. The CDR3 is made up of 17 amino acids. CDR1 and CDR2 from the germline V gene are MDHEN and SYDVKM. CDR3 loop: CDSSPTPGTGGAYEQYF. For the CDR3, the DNA is TGTGACAGCAGCCCCACACCCGGGACAGGGGGCGCCTACGAGCAGTACTTC.

This clonotype was observed at least ten times. This chain connects TRBV28 to TRBJ2-2; D gene ambiguous. CDR1 is MDHEN and CDR2 is SYDVKM in the germline V gene. Trimming took off 2 bases at V and 3 bases at J, with 10 bases between the two ends. The CDR3 is 15 amino acids. The chain's CDR3 is CASSLEPLDTGELFF. CDR3 sequence (DNA): TGTGCCAGCAGTTTAGAGCCCCTAGACACCGGGGAGCTGTTTTTT.

The CDR3 is CASSPGTEKYNEQFF. The CDR3 DNA follows: TGTGCCAGCTCGCCCGGGACGGAGAAATACAATGAGCAGTTCTTC. The rearrangement joins TRBV18 to TRBJ2-1, with D perhaps being TRBD1 or TRBD2 (5 bases each). The CDR3 loop spans 15 amino acids. V lost 6 bases and J lost 4, with 16 bases in between. The germline gives CDR1 KGHSH, CDR2 LQKENI.